The 32 T cell receptor beta chains below were found in one sample sequenced in a study of shared clonotypes between healthy human individuals. Method: immunoSEQ multiplex PCR; TCRdb's copy keeps in-frame clones and lacks some. In the table there are 1.5 million to 1.9 million clones, under 99% of which are singletons. Material for sequencing was naive CD4+ T cells sorted from blood. The sample's subset: CD45RA+ positively selected. Source of these receptors: a man aged 25 to 40 in good health.

This clone occurred a few times. V gene TRBV7-3 combines with J gene TRBJ2-1; maybe TRBD1 (5 bases). The V end lost 5 bases, the J end lost 2 bases, and 10 bases lay between the germline ends. This CDR3 spans 14 amino acids. CDR1 is SGHTA and CDR2 is FQGTGA in the germline V gene. CDR3 in amino acids: CASSLGHPYNEQFF. The CDR3 DNA reads as TGTGCCAGCAGCCTCGGACACCCCTACAATGAGCAGTTCTTC.

The J gene is TRBJ2-1, the V gene TRBV25-1, with D possibly being TRBD2 (5 bases). The CDR3 length is 16 residues. Trimming cost V 5 bases and J 3 bases, with 17 bases left between them. The germline CDR1 and CDR2 sequences are MGHDK and SYGVNS. CDR3 in amino acids: CASSSRFGVVYNEQFF. For the CDR3, the DNA is TGTGCCAGCAGTTCACGCTTCGGGGTCGTCTACAATGAGCAGTTCTTC.

The rearrangement joins TRBV5-1 to TRBJ2-1; 9 positions agree with TRBD2. CDR1 is SGHRS and CDR2 is YFSETQ in the germline V gene. CDR3 length: 15 amino acids. J lost 7 bases, V lost 4 bases, and 9 bases had no gene match. The CDR3 loop is CASSPRAGGPNEQFF. The CDR3 region has the DNA TGCGCCAGCAGCCCCAGGGCGGGAGGGCCTAATGAGCAGTTCTTC.

This sequence joins TRBV7-3 and TRBJ2-1, with TRBD2 matching 12 bases. The CDR3 consists of 16 residues. The trim removed 5 bases at V and 9 bases at J, leaving 11 bases unmatched. Germline loops: CDR1 SGHTA, CDR2 FQGTGA. This chain's CDR3 is CASSVTGTSGSSEQFF. The CDR3 DNA sequence: TGTGCCAGCAGCGTCACCGGGACTAGCGGGTCTAGTGAGCAGTTCTTC.

V usage is TRBV6-1 and J usage is TRBJ2-3, with 10 bases matching TRBD1. J gave up 3 bases and V 4 bases, and 16 bases lay outside the gene matches. Germline CDR1 MNHNS, CDR2 SASEGT. The CDR3 totals 19 residues. The CDR3 protein is CASSGQGAPTKGPTDTQYF. CDR3 coding DNA: TGTGCCAGCAGTGGACAGGGGGCGCCCACAAAAGGACCGACAGATACGCAGTATTTT.

The chain combines TRBV2 with TRBJ2-7, with 7 bases that match TRBD1. Per the germline V gene, CDR1 is SNHLY and CDR2 is FYNNEI. There are 15 residues in the CDR3. The V segment lost 5 bases and the J segment 5 bases; nucleotides outside the gene matches: 12. CDR3 sequence reads: CASSLRTGSRDEQYF. CDR3 in DNA: TGTGCCAGCAGTCTGAGGACAGGTAGTAGAGACGAGCAGTACTTC. Variable domain in full (rest from reference TRBV2 and TRBJ2-7): EPEVTQTPSHQVTQMGQEVILRCVPISNHLYFYWYRQILGQKVEFLVSFYNNEISEKSEIFDDQFSVERPDGSNFTLKIRSTKLEDSAMYFCASSLRTGSRDEQYFGPGTRLTVT.

This clone appeared a single time. The rearrangement uses TRBV5-4 and TRBJ2-7; 7 bases line up with TRBD2. Germline V lookup: CDR1 SGHNT, CDR2 YYREEE (reference sequence). The junction had 6 bases not matched to a gene; V was cut back by 1 base and J by 5 bases. This CDR3 comprises 14 residues. Here the CDR3 reads CASSLWRESDEQYF. The CDR3 DNA reads TGTGCCAGCAGCTTGTGGCGGGAGTCCGACGAGCAGTACTTC.

The chain is built from TRBV10-1 and TRBJ2-6; 11 positions agree with TRBD2. Trimming removed 3 bases from V and 11 bases from J; junction bases left unmatched: 9. The CDR3 is 16 amino acids. CDR1 WNHNN and CDR2 SYGVQD come from the germline V gene (reference sequence). CDR3 DNA sequence: TGCGCCAGCAGTGATTTAGCGGGAGGGCCTCAGGACGTCCTGACTTTC. Residues: CASSDLAGGPQDVLTF.

J is TRBJ1-5 and V is TRBV5-1, with 9 bases that match TRBD1. This CDR3 is built from 15 residues. The V gene end was trimmed by 4 bases and the J gene end by 1 base; junction bases not matched to a gene: 3. The germline V gene encodes CDR1 SGHRS and CDR2 YFSETQ. In DNA, the CDR3 is TGCGCCAGCAGCATGGGACAGGGAAGCAATCAGCCCCAGCATTTT. It specifies CASSMGQGSNQPQHF.

As to this clone: The same CDR3 also results from other DNA sequences found in this sample. The gene calls are TRBV5-6 and TRBJ2-7; D may be TRBD1 or TRBD2 (5 bases each). CDR3 length: 12 amino acids. Deletions cut 4 bases from V and 4 bases from J, with 9 bases between. CDR1 is SGHDT and CDR2 is YYEEEE in the germline V gene. The CDR3 is CASSLEGYEQYF. CDR3 nucleotide sequence: TGTGCCAGCAGCCTCGAGGGGTACGAGCAGTACTTC.

The V and J genes are TRBV25-1 and TRBJ1-4; D ambiguous. Germline V gene data show CDR1 as MGHDK and CDR2 as SYGVNS. The CDR3 consists of 17 residues. V lost 3 bases, J lost 0 bases, and 14 bases lay in between. CDR3 protein: CASSDGSSGTTNEKLFF. CDR3 bases: TGTGCCAGCAGTGATGGGTCCTCAGGTACAACTAATGAAAAACTGTTTTTT.

The gene calls are TRBV29-1 and TRBJ2-7, with TRBD1 matching 9 bases. Germline loops: CDR1 SQVTM, CDR2 ANQGSEA. The V gene end was trimmed by 5 bases and the J gene end by 0 bases; junction bases not matched to a gene: 5. The length of the CDR3 is 14 residues. The CDR3 DNA follows: TGCAGCGTTTGGGGGACAGGGAGCTCCTACGAGCAGTACTTC. Translation: CSVWGTGSSYEQYF.

This sequence joins TRBV11-2 and TRBJ2-1; D is undetermined. The CDR3 consists of 13 residues. Germline lookup yields CDR1 SGHAT and CDR2 FQNNGV. Deletions cut 0 bases from V and 14 bases from J, with 14 bases between. The CDR3 region has the DNA TGTGCCAGCAGCTTAGATGTAAGCACAGACAAGTTCTTC. Translating it yields CASSLDVSTDKFF.

The chain carries TRBV25-1 and TRBJ1-3, with D maybe TRBD1 (6 bases). This CDR3 is 15 amino acids long. The V gene lost 7 bases and the J gene lost 5 bases, with 18 bases spanning the gap. CDR1 is MGHDK, CDR2 SYGVNS, per germline. CDR3 DNA sequence: TGTGCCAGCACCCCAGCGGGACACAGCCGAAACACCATATATTTT. This encodes CASTPAGHSRNTIYF.

The J gene is TRBJ1-1, the V gene TRBV5-1; D gene ambiguous. Trimming took off 3 bases at V and 2 bases at J, with 14 bases between the two ends. Looked up from germline, CDR1 is SGHRS and CDR2 is YFSETQ. This CDR3 is built from 15 residues. The CDR3 DNA is TGCGCCAGCAGCTCTTACGGTCAGGCAAACACTGAAGCTTTCTTT. Translation: CASSSYGQANTEAFF.

J is TRBJ2-5 and V is TRBV29-1; the D gene is possibly TRBD1 (6 bases). The CDR3 is 13 amino acids. Trimming pared 6 bases from V and 3 bases from J, leaving 14 bases between. Germline V gene data show CDR1 as SQVTM and CDR2 as ANQGSEA. The CDR3 reads CSVRIRQEETQYF. The CDR3, as DNA: TGCAGCGTGAGAATAAGACAGGAAGAGACCCAGTACTTC.

The chain recombines TRBV7-2 with TRBJ1-5, with D perhaps TRBD1 (5 bases). Trimming stripped 5 bases from V and 2 bases from J, with 10 bases between. The CDR3 runs to 14 residues. CDR1 SGHTA and CDR2 FQGNSA come from the germline V gene. The CDR3 loop reads CASSRRGGNQPQHF. The DNA of the CDR3 is TGTGCCAGCAGCCGGAGAGGGGGCAATCAGCCCCAGCATTTT.

V usage is TRBV2 and J usage is TRBJ1-1; tentative D call: TRBD1 (6 bases). This CDR3 is built from 13 residues. Between the trimmed V and J ends, which lost 6 bases and 5 bases, there was a span of 13 bases. Germline values: CDR1 SNHLY, CDR2 FYNNEI. Written as DNA, the CDR3 is TGTGCCAGCAGCTTACAGGGCTTAACTGAAGCTTTCTTT. The encoded protein is CASSLQGLTEAFF.

This clone appeared a single time. This chain connects TRBV7-9 to TRBJ2-4; tentative D call: TRBD1 (5 bases). This CDR3 has 15 residues. Germline V gene lookup returns CDR1 SEHNR and CDR2 FQNEAQ (reference sequence). With 6 bases removed from V and 3 bases from J, the gap between germline ends came to 15 bases. DNA of the CDR3: TGTGCCAGCAGTCCTCTGGGGCAGGACAAAAACATTCAGTACTTC. Protein sequence: CASSPLGQDKNIQYF.

Of note for this clone: This sample includes further DNA sequences coding for the same CDR3. The V call is TRBV9, the J call TRBJ2-7; 8 positions agree with TRBD1. Germline-derived CDR1 and CDR2 are SGDLS and YYNGEE. The CDR3 length is 14 residues. Trimming removed 2 bases from V and 2 bases from J; junction bases left unmatched: 3. The CDR3, as DNA: TGTGCCAGCAGCGTTGGACAGGGCGCCTACGAGCAGTACTTC. It encodes CASSVGQGAYEQYF.

The gene calls are TRBV29-1 and TRBJ2-1, with 7 bases lining up with TRBD1. Germline V gene sequence: CDR1 SQVTM, CDR2 ANQGSEA. The CDR3 is made up of 16 amino acids. With 8 bases clipped from V and 0 bases from J, the junction kept 13 bases outside the gene matches. DNA of the CDR3: TGCAGCCCTCTTTCTCTGACAGGGAGCTCCTACAATGAGCAGTTCTTC. Amino acid sequence: CSPLSLTGSSYNEQFF.

CDR3 loop: CASGQGGYGYTF. CDR3 DNA sequence: TGCGCCAGCGGACAGGGAGGCTATGGCTACACCTTC. The V call is TRBV5-1, the J call TRBJ1-2; 8 nucleotides agree with TRBD1. The trim removed 7 bases at V and 4 bases at J, leaving 3 bases unmatched. The length of the CDR3 is 12 residues. Germline values: CDR1 SGHRS, CDR2 YFSETQ.

The chain is built from TRBV2 and TRBJ2-1, with D perhaps matching TRBD2 (5 bases). The CDR3 has 14 amino acids. CDR1 SNHLY and CDR2 FYNNEI come from the germline V gene. The V and J ends lost 3 bases and 8 bases respectively, with 14 bases between them. In nucleotides, the CDR3 is TGTGCCAGCAGTGATTTGGCGGGCCGGGATGAGCAGTTCTTC. Its translation: CASSDLAGRDEQFF.

The chain links TRBV9 to TRBJ2-3, with TRBD1 matching 9 bases. The V gene's germline CDR1 is SGDLS and CDR2 YYNGEE. Losses at the gene ends were 4 bases for V and 3 bases for J; bases not matched to a gene: 6. CDR3 length: 15 amino acids. The CDR3: CASSSTGGRTDTQYF. In DNA, the CDR3 is TGTGCCAGCAGCTCGACAGGGGGAAGAACAGATACGCAGTATTTT.

This chain joins TRBV7-9 and TRBJ2-2; D is undetermined. This CDR3 has 14 residues. Deletions cut 2 bases from V and 3 bases from J, with 7 bases between. Germline-derived CDR1 and CDR2 are SEHNR and FQNEAQ (reference sequence). Here the CDR3 DNA reads TGTGCCAGCAGCTTACTCGTGTACACCGGGGAGCTGTTTTTT. Translating gives CASSLLVYTGELFF. The variable domain in full, with the rest retrieved from reference TRBV7-9 and TRBJ2-2, is DTGVSQNPRHKITKRGQNVTFRCDPISEHNRLYWYRQTLGQGPEFLTYFQNEAQLEKSRLLSDRFSAERPKGSFSTLEIQRTEQGDSAMYLCASSLLVYTGELFFGEGSRLTVL.

This clone was seen a single time. This rearrangement joins TRBV10-3 to TRBJ2-5, with 7 positions matching TRBD2. Germline loops: CDR1 ENHRY, CDR2 SYGVKD. V trimming: 6 bases; J trimming: 2 bases; junction bases outside the gene matches: 12. The CDR3 sequence is 16 residues long. The CDR3 here is CAISPRVAGAQETQYF. The CDR3 DNA sequence: TGTGCCATCAGCCCCAGGGTTGCGGGAGCACAAGAGACCCAGTACTTC.

V and J are TRBV19 and TRBJ2-7; tentative D call: TRBD1 (7 bases). This CDR3 is 14 amino acids long. The V gene lost 10 bases and the J gene lost 1 base, with 17 bases spanning the gap. From germline, CDR1 is LNHDA and CDR2 SQIVND (reference sequence). CDR3 sequence: CATVGAGGSYEQYF. The CDR3 DNA sequence: TGTGCCACCGTGGGGGCAGGGGGGTCCTACGAGCAGTACTTC.

This chain links TRBV20-1 with TRBJ2-1; TRBD2 might be the D (6 bases). Germline V lookup: CDR1 DFQATT, CDR2 SNEGSKA (reference sequence). The CDR3 runs 11 residues. Trimming removed 6 bases from V and 5 bases from J, with 8 bases in between. CDR3 coding DNA: TGCAGTGCGCGACTAGACAATGAGCAGTTCTTC. Protein product: CSARLDNEQFF.

The V and J genes are TRBV11-2 and TRBJ1-2; possibly TRBD1 for D (6 bases). The V end was cut by 5 bases, the J end by 2 bases, with 18 bases between. The germline V gene encodes CDR1 SGHAT and CDR2 FQNNGV. The CDR3 consists of 16 residues. CDR3 loop: CASSPTGGARNYGYTF. CDR3 nucleotide sequence: TGTGCCAGCAGCCCCACCGGGGGGGCGAGAAACTATGGCTACACCTTC.

The chain has TRBV7-9 and TRBJ2-3; D not certain. Germline V gives CDR1 SEHNR, CDR2 FQNEAQ (reference sequence). CDR3 length: 12 amino acids. Deletions cut 5 bases from V and 8 bases from J, with 11 bases between. As DNA, the CDR3 is TGTGCCAGCAGCACCACTCCCCGTACGCAGTATTTT. It yields the protein CASSTTPRTQYF.

CDR3 residues: CASSEQGDRLSYEQYF. The DNA for the CDR3 is TGTGCCAGCAGCGAACAGGGAGATAGACTCTCCTACGAGCAGTACTTC. The chain carries TRBV11-2 and TRBJ2-7, with D perhaps TRBD1 (6 bases). V lost 5 bases, J lost 0 bases, and 17 bases lay in between. The CDR3 extends over 16 amino acids. Germline values: CDR1 SGHAT, CDR2 FQNNGV.

The CDR3 sequence is CASSLESSSYNEQFF. The CDR3 DNA follows: TGTGCCAGCAGTTTGGAGTCCAGCTCCTACAATGAGCAGTTCTTC. The genes are TRBV6-5 and TRBJ2-1; D gene ambiguous. The germline V gene encodes CDR1 MNHEY and CDR2 SVGAGI. V gave up 4 bases and J gave up 0 bases, with 10 bases separating them. This CDR3 comprises 15 residues.